This TCR beta chain comes out of a study of spatial heterogeneity in lung cancer. The wider study: Sequenced were any available follow-up PBMC samples, which had been obtained a median of approximately two years after resection. More than eight raw reads, on average, carried each unique TCR and UMI combination.

TCRdb re-called the 5' RACE reads with MiXCR, one entry per CDR3 protein. Of about 43,000 distinct CDR3 sequences listed, 22% are singletons. The germline V gene encodes CDR1 MNHNS and CDR2 SASEGT. The CDR3 spans 13 residues. Deletions cut 9 bases from V and 6 bases from J, with 16 bases between. Time point reported: blood at routine non-recurrence follow-up after resection. This clonotype was counted ten times or more. The clonotype was recovered from a female donor with early-stage non-small cell lung cancer. The input for sequencing was PBMCs, taken at follow-up. The rearrangement joins TRBV6-1 to TRBJ2-3; D is unclear. The chain's CDR3 is CASTLPSFDTQYF. CDR3 nucleotide sequence: TGTGCCAGTACCCTCCCCAGTTTTGATACGCAGTATTTT.